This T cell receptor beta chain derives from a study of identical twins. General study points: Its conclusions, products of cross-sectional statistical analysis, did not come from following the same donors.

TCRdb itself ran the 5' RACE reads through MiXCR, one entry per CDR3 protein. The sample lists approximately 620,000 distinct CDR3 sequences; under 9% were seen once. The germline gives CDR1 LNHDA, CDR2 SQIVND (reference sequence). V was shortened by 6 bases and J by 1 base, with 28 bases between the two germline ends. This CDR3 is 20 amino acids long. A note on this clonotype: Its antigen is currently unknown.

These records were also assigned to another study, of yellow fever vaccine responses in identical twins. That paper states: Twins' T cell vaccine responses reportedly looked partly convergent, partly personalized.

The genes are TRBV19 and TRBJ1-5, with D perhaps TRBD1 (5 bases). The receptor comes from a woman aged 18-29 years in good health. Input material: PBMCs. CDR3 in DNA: TGTGCCAGTAGGGCTTCAACCCGGGACTTCCTACGGGAGAGCAATCAGCCCCAGCATTTT. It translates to CASRASTRDFLRESNQPQHF. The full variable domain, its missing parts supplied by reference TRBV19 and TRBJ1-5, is DGGITQSPKYLFRKEGQNVTLSCEQNLNHDAMYWYRQDPGQGLRLIYYSQIVNDFQKGDIAEGYSVSREKKESFPLTVTSAQKNPTAFYLCASRASTRDFLRESNQPQHFGDGTRLSIL.